This is a list of T cell receptor beta chains from one sample in a study of metastatic and nonmetastatic thyroid tumors. TCRdb re-clonotyped the PCR reads through MiXCR. This sample has 4,500 or so clones, with 30% to 35% found just once. Sequencing was carried out using adjacent normal tissue. Source of these receptors: a female donor with papillary thyroid cancer or a benign thyroid nodule (not recorded which). Some clones in this sample may be carry-over from other donors' samples. The CDR3 runs from the conserved cysteine through the conserved F or W. The order of the fields is V gene, J gene, CDR3 length, clone size, D gene, CDR3 DNA, CDR3 protein. A D gene is named only where the DNA matches it firmly. Size values are once, few and many counts, or a class for expanded clones, and some rows have none.

>TRBV2|TRBJ2-7|15|-|TRBD2
TGTGCCAGCAGAGCCGGGACTAGCGGGACCTACGAGCATTACTTC
CASRAGTSGTYEHYF
>TRBV6-2/TRBV6-3|TRBJ2-3|14|few|-
TGTGCCAGCAGTTACTCGATGTCGTCGGATACGCAGTATTTT
CASSYSMSSDTQYF
>TRBV6-1|TRBJ2-7|14|-|-
TGTGCCAGCAGGGCCCTTCAAAGGGGAAACGAGCAGTACTTC
CASRALQRGNEQYF
>TRBV11-2|TRBJ1-4|18|-|-
TGTGCCAGCAGCCTTAGGGGGGGTGGTGTGGTGTTTGATGAAAAACTGTTTTTT
CASSLRGGGVVFDEKLFF
>TRBV5-1|TRBJ2-7|13|-|-
TGCGCCAGCAGCGGGGCAGGTTCCTACGAGCAGTACTTC
CASSGAGSYEQYF
>TRBV11-3|TRBJ2-1|13|-|TRBD2
TGTGCCAGCAGCTTAGCGGGGGGTGATGAGCAGTTCTTC
CASSLAGGDEQFF
>TRBV7-2|TRBJ1-2|14|-|TRBD1
TGTGCCAGCAGCTTAAGGGGACAGGGAGATGGCTACACCTTC
CASSLRGQGDGYTF
>TRBV11-2|TRBJ2-2|14|-|-
TGTGCCAGCACCTACTCCTGGGGGGCCGGGGAGCTGTTTTTT
CASTYSWGAGELFF
>TRBV6-1|TRBJ2-7|15|hyperexpanded|-
TGTGCCAGCAGTGAACGGGATCCTAGAGGCCCCGAGCAGTACTTC
CASSERDPRGPEQYF
>TRBV6-1|TRBJ1-5|13|-|-
TGTGCCAGCCAATTCGGAGAGAATCAGCCCCAGCATTTT
CASQFGENQPQHF
>TRBV6-2/TRBV6-3|TRBJ1-5|14|-|-
TGTGCCAGCGGTTTCTGGCAGGGATATCAGCCCCAGCATTTT
CASGFWQGYQPQHF
>TRBV11-2|TRBJ2-3|13|once|-
TGTGCCAGCAGCCCCGACTCTAGCGATACGCAGTATTTT
CASSPDSSDTQYF
>TRBV9|TRBJ2-3|15|-|TRBD2
TGTGCCAGCAGCGTTCGGCAGGGACTACCAGATACGCAGTATTTT
CASSVRQGLPDTQYF
>TRBV27|TRBJ1-2|12|-|-
TGTGCCAGCAGCCTCGATATAGGTGGCTACACCTTC
CASSLDIGGYTF
>TRBV6-1|TRBJ1-1|13|-|-
TGTGCCAGCAGTGAAGGGGAAAACACTGAAGCTTTCTTT
CASSEGENTEAFF
>TRBV20-1|TRBJ2-7|13|once|-
TGCAGTGCTAGGGACAGAGCAACGTACGAGCAGTACTTC
CSARDRATYEQYF
>TRBV6-2/TRBV6-3|TRBJ1-1|15|large|TRBD1
TGTGCCAGCAGCCCTCCGACAGGGTTTACCACTGAAGCTTTCTTT
CASSPPTGFTTEAFF
>TRBV6-2/TRBV6-3|TRBJ2-7|16|few|TRBD2
TGTGCCAGCAGGAGTCTAGCGGGAGGCCTTTCCTACGAGCAGTACTTC
CASRSLAGGLSYEQYF
>TRBV11-2|TRBJ2-7|11|-|-
TGTGCCAGCAGTTTAATCTACGAGCAGTACTTC
CASSLIYEQYF
>TRBV11-2|TRBJ1-1|13|-|-
TGTGCCAGCAGCTTATGGGGGAACACTGAAGCTTTCTTT
CASSLWGNTEAFF
>TRBV20-1|TRBJ1-2|18|-|TRBD1
TGCAGTGCTAGAGATCCGCGGCTCGGAACACTACAGGGGTATGGCTACACCTTC
CSARDPRLGTLQGYGYTF
>TRBV7-3|TRBJ2-1|14|-|-
TGTGCCAGCAGCTTAACTAGGGATAGTGGGACCAAGTTCTTC
CASSLTRDSGTKFF
>TRBV13|TRBJ2-3|16|-|-
TGTGCCAGCAGCACCCCGCGAAGGGGGGGCACAGATACGCAGTATTTT
CASSTPRRGGTDTQYF
>TRBV11-3|TRBJ1-1|12|-|-
TGTGCCAGCAGCCCCTTAGACAAGGAAGCTTTCTTT
CASSPLDKEAFF
>TRBV6-5|TRBJ1-3|16|-|-
TGTGCCAGCAGATTACGAGACGCGCATTCTGGAAACACCATATATTTT
CASRLRDAHSGNTIYF
>TRBV6-5|TRBJ1-2|15|-|-
TGTGCCAGCAGTCCCTCGACACGGAGCCGCTATGGCTACACCTTC
CASSPSTRSRYGYTF
>TRBV27|TRBJ2-7|15|-|TRBD1
TGTGCCAGCAGTGTTTACGGGACAGACACCTACGAGCAGTACTTC
CASSVYGTDTYEQYF
>TRBV11-2|TRBJ2-1|16|once|-
TGTGCCAGCAGCTTAGAGACTCAGCTTATCTACAATGAGCAGTTCTTC
CASSLETQLIYNEQFF
>TRBV5-1|TRBJ2-7|14|-|-
TGCGCCAGCAGCTTGGCCGGGAACTCCTACGAGCAGTACTTC
CASSLAGNSYEQYF
>TRBV7-9|TRBJ2-2|13|once|-
TGTGCCAGCAGCTTAGCGGGAGCCGGGGAGCTGTTTTTT
CASSLAGAGELFF
>TRBV6-5|TRBJ2-2|18|-|TRBD2
TGTGCCAGCAGTTACTCGGGAGGGTTTGAGGCTAGCACCGGGGAGCTGTTTTTT
CASSYSGGFEASTGELFF
>TRBV6-2/TRBV6-3|TRBJ2-3|13|-|-
TGTGCCAGCATTTCCGGGGGCACAGATACGCAGTATTTT
CASISGGTDTQYF
>TRBV4-2|TRBJ1-3|16|medium-sized|-
TGTGCCAGCAGCCAGAGTGACGGCACCTCTGGAAACACCATATATTTT
CASSQSDGTSGNTIYF
>TRBV9|TRBJ1-2|15|-|TRBD1
TGTGCCAGCAGCATAAACCGGGACAGAACCTATGGCTACACCTTC
CASSINRDRTYGYTF
>TRBV11-1|TRBJ2-3|15|-|TRBD2
TGTGCCAGCAGCTTACAAGCGGGAGTATTGGATACGCAGTATTTT
CASSLQAGVLDTQYF
>TRBV5-1|TRBJ2-7|15|few|TRBD2
TGCGCCAGCAGCTTGGAATCCGGGGGGTTCTACGAGCAGTACTTC
CASSLESGGFYEQYF
>TRBV20-1|TRBJ2-7|15|-|TRBD1
TGCAGTGCTAGAGCTGTCGGACAGGGGGCTTACGAGCAGTACTTC
CSARAVGQGAYEQYF
>TRBV6-5|TRBJ2-2|16|many|-
TGTGCCAGCAGTTACTCGACTGAGGAGAGCACCGGGGAGCTGTTTTTT
CASSYSTEESTGELFF
>TRBV5-1|TRBJ1-6|13|-|-
TGCGCCAGCAGCTTGAGATATAATTCACCCCTCCACTTT
CASSLRYNSPLHF
>TRBV12-3/TRBV12-4|TRBJ1-6|14|few|TRBD1
TGTGCCAGCAGTCTCGGGACAGCCAATTCACCCCTCCACTTT
CASSLGTANSPLHF
>TRBV7-9|TRBJ2-5|16|medium-sized|-
TGTGCCAGCAGCCCCATGTGGGACACGGGAGTAGAGACCCAGTACTTC
CASSPMWDTGVETQYF
>TRBV18|TRBJ1-2|14|-|-
TGTGCCAGCGGGATTTCGTGTCGGCCTCCTTACTACACCTTC
CASGISCRPPYYTF
>TRBV6-9|TRBJ2-3|13|few|-
TGTGCCAGCAGTTCTTCTAGCGCAGATACGCAGTATTTT
CASSSSSADTQYF
>TRBV6-2/TRBV6-3|TRBJ2-3|12|-|-
TGTGCCAGCACAACCTCCACAGATACGCAGTATTTT
CASTTSTDTQYF
>TRBV7-2|TRBJ1-5|15|-|-
TGTGCCAGCAGCTCCCGGACAGCAGCCAATCAGCCCCAGCATTTT
CASSSRTAANQPQHF
>TRBV6-5|TRBJ2-1|13|-|TRBD1
TGTGCCAGCAGTTCCGGGACAGCAAATGAGCAGTTCTTC
CASSSGTANEQFF